Listed here are 28 T cell receptor beta chains from one sample, sequenced in a study of T-cell reconstitution after alpha-beta-depleted transplantation in children. Unique molecular identifiers tagged the TCRbeta library. TCRdb re-analysed the PCR reads in MiXCR, keeping a single row per CDR3 protein. The table includes 540,000 or so distinct CDR3 sequences, about 23% detected once. Sequencing was performed on PBMCs, mostly from graft donor cells, taken 360 days after TCRalphabeta/CD19-depleted stem cell transplant. The source is a boy under two years old who had a stem cell transplant for acute myeloid leukemia, so the T cells may come from the graft donor.

Many counts were recorded for this clonotype. CDR3 region: CSATVGGGHYNEQFF. CDR3 DNA sequence: TGCAGTGCTACTGTGGGCGGGGGCCACTACAATGAGCAGTTCTTC. This chain uses TRBV20-1 with TRBJ2-1; tentative D call: TRBD2 (7 bases). V dropped 4 bases and J dropped 3 bases, with 16 bases sitting between them. This CDR3 contains 15 residues. Germline CDR1 reads DFQATT; CDR2 reads SNEGSKA (reference sequence).

The rearrangement joins TRBV3-1 to TRBJ2-7; D gene unclear. Per the germline V gene, CDR1 is LGHDT and CDR2 is YNNKEL (reference sequence). CDR3 size: 13 residues. The ends were cut back, 4 bases at V and 7 bases at J, with 14 bases in the middle. As DNA, the CDR3 is TGTGCCAGCAGCCCCCGGTCAGAAACGGAGCAGTACTTC. Translated, it gives CASSPRSETEQYF.

This clonotype was counted only a few times. J is TRBJ2-1 and V is TRBV12-3 or TRBV12-4; possible D gene TRBD2, 5 bases. Trimming left V 6 bases short and J 0 bases short, with 12 bases between. The length of the CDR3 is 15 residues. CDR3 protein: CASRLDTSSYNEQFF. CDR3 nucleotide sequence: TGTGCCAGCAGACTAGACACCAGCTCCTACAATGAGCAGTTCTTC.

This clonotype appeared a few times. The gene calls are TRBV6-5 and TRBJ2-1; TRBD2 might be the D (6 bases). The V and J ends lost 4 bases and 3 bases respectively, with 16 bases between them. This CDR3 is 16 amino acids long. Germline values: CDR1 MNHEY, CDR2 SVGAGI. The CDR3 nucleotides read TGTGCCAGCAGTTCCCTCTTACGGGGGTTCTACAATGAGCAGTTCTTC. Translation gives CASSSLLRGFYNEQFF.

This clonotype was found many times. The rearrangement joins TRBV25-1 to TRBJ1-5, with no clear D. The CDR3 runs to 14 residues. Trimming took 4 bases from V and 5 from J, leaving 12 bases between them. Germline V CDR1 and CDR2: MGHDK, SYGVNS. CDR3 sequence: CASSGPAGDQPQHF. Written as DNA, the CDR3 is TGTGCCAGCAGTGGGCCTGCTGGGGATCAGCCCCAGCATTTT.

This clonotype came up once. The chain combines TRBV20-1 with TRBJ1-5, with 10 bases fitting TRBD1. The length of the CDR3 is 15 residues. Germline-derived CDR1 and CDR2 are DFQATT and SNEGSKA (reference sequence). The trim removed 3 bases at V and 4 bases at J, leaving 6 bases unmatched. This chain's CDR3 is CSASRGTGDNQPQHF. The CDR3 DNA sequence: TGCAGTGCTAGTAGGGGGACAGGGGATAATCAGCCCCAGCATTTT.

This clonotype showed up just a few times. The junction differs from germline at one of its ends, possibly a read error. J is TRBJ2-1 and V is TRBV24-1; 8 nucleotides line up with TRBD2. CDR1 and CDR2 from the germline V gene are KGHDR and SFDVKD. CDR3 length: 16 amino acids. As DNA, the CDR3 is TGCGCCACCAGTAGTCGGAGCGGCGGGGGGAACAATGAGCAGTTCTTC. Amino acid sequence: CATSSRSGGGNNEQFF.

The table lists this clonotype with many counts. The V call is TRBV11-3, the J call TRBJ2-3; D uncertain. V was trimmed by 2 bases and J by 2 bases, leaving 11 bases between them. The CDR3 is 15 residues long. Germline CDR1 is SGHNT and CDR2 is YENEEA. The CDR3 DNA is TGTGCCAGCAGCTTAACGGGCCCTCCCACAGATACGCAGTATTTT. Translating gives CASSLTGPPTDTQYF.

This clonotype appeared a single time. The chain employs TRBV10-3 and TRBJ2-2; 10 bases map to TRBD2. J gave up 5 bases and V 10 bases, and 7 bases lay outside the gene matches. There are 14 residues in the CDR3. Germline CDR1 and CDR2: ENHRY and SYGVKD. For the CDR3, the DNA is TGTGCCACCCTAGCGGGGGCGGGGACCGGGGAGCTGTTTTTT. This encodes CATLAGAGTGELFF.

This clonotype was counted only a few times. The CDR3 nucleotides read TGCGCCAGCAAACCGGACAGGGGCTCCTACGAGCAGTACGTC. It translates to CASKPDRGSYEQYV. The V call is TRBV4-1, the J call TRBJ2-7; TRBD1 matches 9 bases. V lost 7 bases and J lost 0; bases outside the gene matches: 4. The CDR3 runs 14 residues. CDR1 is MGHRA, CDR2 YSYEKL, per germline.

This chain links TRBV7-9 with TRBJ2-7; 7 nucleotides align to TRBD2. V lost 5 bases, J lost 0 bases, and 10 bases stayed unmatched. CDR3 length: 16 amino acids. The germline V gene has CDR1 SEHNR and CDR2 FQNEAQ (reference sequence). CDR3: CASSLSPRTSSYEQYF. CDR3 coding DNA: TGTGCCAGCAGCCTCTCCCCCCGGACTAGCTCCTACGAGCAGTACTTC.

This clonotype was seen ten or more times. The V call is TRBV5-6, the J call TRBJ2-1, with 9 nucleotides matching TRBD2. Germline V lookup: CDR1 SGHDT, CDR2 YYEEEE. V gave up 3 bases and J gave up 10 bases; unmatched junction bases: 14. The CDR3 is 16 amino acids. The chain's CDR3 is CASSWALAGSFGEQFF. The CDR3 region has the DNA TGTGCCAGCAGCTGGGCCCTAGCGGGGTCCTTCGGGGAGCAGTTCTTC.

The genes are TRBV6-2 or TRBV6-3 and TRBJ2-5; 9 bases are shared with TRBD2. CDR3 length: 14 amino acids. CDR1 is MNHEY and CDR2 is SVGEGT in the germline V gene. Trimming took 8 bases from V and 2 from J; bases not matched to a gene: 6. The CDR3 region is CASGLAGEQETQYF. The CDR3 DNA reads TGTGCCAGCGGTTTAGCGGGGGAGCAAGAGACCCAGTACTTC.

For the CDR3, the DNA is TGCAGCGTTTACGGGAATGGGGAGACCCAGTACTTC. Translated, it gives CSVYGNGETQYF. The chain carries TRBV29-1 and TRBJ2-5, with D perhaps TRBD2 (5 bases). V lost 5 bases to trimming and J lost 5 bases, with 12 bases between them. This CDR3 has 12 residues. The V gene's germline CDR1 is SQVTM and CDR2 ANQGSEA.

This chain joins TRBV7-3 and TRBJ2-7; D may be TRBD2 (5 bases). The germline V gene has CDR1 SGHTA and CDR2 FQGTGA. Trimming stripped 5 bases from V and 2 bases from J, with 16 bases between. CDR3 length: 15 residues. The CDR3 loop is CASSPQLVPTYEQYF. The CDR3, as DNA: TGTGCCAGCAGCCCCCAACTAGTCCCCACCTACGAGCAGTACTTC.

This clonotype was seen a handful of times. The chain has TRBV7-2 and TRBJ2-5; no definite D call. Germline-derived CDR1 and CDR2 are SGHTA and FQGNSA. The CDR3 covers 16 residues. Trimming cost V 5 bases and J 0 bases, with 16 bases left between them. CDR3 sequence (DNA): TGTGCCAGCAGCCTCTTCTTCGGGCGAAACCAAGAGACCCAGTACTTC. It codes for CASSLFFGRNQETQYF.

This chain links TRBV15 with TRBJ1-1; possible D gene TRBD1, 6 bases. The CDR3 has 14 amino acids. Trimming took off 3 bases at V and 6 bases at J, with 14 bases between the two ends. Germline-derived CDR1 and CDR2 are LNHNV and YYDKDF (reference sequence). The CDR3 spells CATSREPGAPEAFF. The DNA for the CDR3 is TGTGCCACCAGCAGGGAACCAGGGGCCCCTGAAGCTTTCTTT.

The chain combines TRBV7-9 with TRBJ2-7, with D unclear. Trimming took off 3 bases at V and 7 bases at J, with 13 bases between the two ends. Looked up from germline, CDR1 is SEHNR and CDR2 is FQNEAQ (reference sequence). The CDR3 is 13 amino acids. CDR3 DNA sequence: TGTGCCAGCAGCTTGGCCAGAAGCGTGGAGCAGTACGTC. Translated: CASSLARSVEQYV.

This clonotype appeared once. The chain couples TRBV11-2 to TRBJ2-1; D not resolved. The CDR3 spans 13 residues. V was clipped by 4 bases and J by 2 bases, with 6 bases between them. CDR1 is SGHAT, CDR2 FQNNGV, per germline. For the CDR3, the DNA is TGTGCCAGCAGCTCCCAGGCCTACAATGAGCAGTTCTTC. It codes for CASSSQAYNEQFF. The entire variable domain, with the rest obtained from reference TRBV11-2 and TRBJ2-1, is as follows: EAGVAQSPRYKIIEKRQSVAFWCNPISGHATLYWYQQILGQGPKLLIQFQNNGVVDDSQLPKDRFSAERLKGVDSTLKIQPAKLEDSAVYLCASSSQAYNEQFFGPGTRLTVL.

The genes are TRBV15 and TRBJ1-2; D remains unclear. CDR3 length: 16 amino acids. Trimming removed 3 bases from V and 6 bases from J, with 20 bases in between. CDR1 and CDR2 (germline): LNHNV, YYDKDF (reference sequence). Written as DNA, the CDR3 is TGTGCCACCAGCAGTGCCCTTCAGGCCCCAAGGAATGGCTACACCTTC. The encoded protein is CATSSALQAPRNGYTF.

The chain uses TRBV24-1 and TRBJ2-5; 10 positions agree with TRBD1. Trimming removed 10 bases from V and 5 bases from J; junction bases left unmatched: 6. The germline gives CDR1 KGHDR, CDR2 SFDVKD. This CDR3 has 13 amino acids. The CDR3 here is CATAGTGVETQYF. CDR3 DNA: TGTGCCACTGCCGGGACAGGGGTGGAGACCCAGTACTTC.

The CDR3: CSVGTANTIYF. The CDR3 DNA sequence: TGCAGCGTTGGGACAGCAAACACCATATATTTT. The chain uses TRBV29-1 and TRBJ1-3; the D gene is possibly TRBD1 (6 bases). The V and J ends lost 4 bases and 6 bases respectively, with 7 bases between them. The length of the CDR3 is 11 residues. Germline V lookup: CDR1 SQVTM, CDR2 ANQGSEA.

This clonotype has a handful of counts. The gene calls are TRBV20-1 and TRBJ2-5; 9 bases are a match to TRBD2. This CDR3 contains 13 residues. The germline V gene has CDR1 DFQATT and CDR2 SNEGSKA (reference sequence). The V gene end was trimmed by 5 bases and the J gene end by 4 bases; junction bases not matched to a gene: 5. The CDR3 sequence: CSARGGAPETQYF. For the CDR3, the DNA is TGCAGTGCTCGCGGGGGGGCACCAGAGACCCAGTACTTC.

This clonotype was detected ten times or more. The chain employs TRBV27 and TRBJ2-5; 8 bases agree with TRBD2. J was trimmed by 5 bases and V by 2 bases; bases with no gene match: 7. The CDR3 runs 15 residues. Germline assignment: CDR1 MNHEY and CDR2 SMNVEV (reference sequence). CDR3 sequence reads: CASSLRRGEGETQYF. Written as DNA, the CDR3 is TGTGCCAGCAGTTTACGGCGGGGGGAGGGTGAGACCCAGTACTTC.

J is TRBJ2-5 and V is TRBV12-3 or TRBV12-4; D remains ambiguous. V was shortened by 3 bases and J by 5 bases, with 10 bases between the two germline ends. CDR3 size: 13 residues. The CDR3 DNA sequence: TGTGCCAGCAGTTTGTTGATTCGGGAGACCCAGTACTTC. As protein: CASSLLIRETQYF.

This clonotype was counted once. This chain connects TRBV7-3 to TRBJ2-3; 10 nucleotides align to TRBD1. Germline lookup yields CDR1 SGHTA and CDR2 FQGTGA. V shed 5 bases, J shed 4 bases, and the junction held 3 bases outside the gene matches. This CDR3 is built from 14 residues. For the CDR3, the DNA is TGTGCCAGCAGCCGGGACAGGGGTTCAGATACGCAGTATTTT. Protein sequence: CASSRDRGSDTQYF.

This clonotype was observed at least ten times. In nucleotides, the CDR3 is TGTGCCAGCATCTTGGGGGATTCGCGGAAGACCCAGTACTTC. Its protein product is CASILGDSRKTQYF. V and J are TRBV12-3 or TRBV12-4 and TRBJ2-5; D might be TRBD1 or TRBD2, each matching 5 bases. CDR3 length: 14 amino acids. V was trimmed by 7 bases and J by 6 bases, leaving 18 bases between them.

This clonotype occurred many times. The genes are TRBV29-1 and TRBJ1-2; no reliable D call. Germline CDR1 SQVTM, CDR2 ANQGSEA. CDR3 size: 13 residues. The ends were cut back, 3 bases at V and 0 bases at J, with 8 bases in the middle. The DNA for the CDR3 is TGCAGCGTTGAGCCAGGCACTAACTATGGCTACACCTTC. Its protein is CSVEPGTNYGYTF.